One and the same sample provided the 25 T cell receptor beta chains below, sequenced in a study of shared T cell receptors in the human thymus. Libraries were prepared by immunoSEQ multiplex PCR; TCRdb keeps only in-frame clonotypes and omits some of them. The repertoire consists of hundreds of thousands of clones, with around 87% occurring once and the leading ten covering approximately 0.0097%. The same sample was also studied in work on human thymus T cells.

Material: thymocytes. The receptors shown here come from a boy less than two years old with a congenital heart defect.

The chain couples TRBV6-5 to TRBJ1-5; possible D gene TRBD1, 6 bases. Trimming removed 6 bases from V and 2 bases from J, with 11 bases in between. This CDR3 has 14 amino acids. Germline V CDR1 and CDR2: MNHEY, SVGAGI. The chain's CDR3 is CASRAYRGNQPQHF. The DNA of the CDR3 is TGTGCCAGCAGGGCCTACAGGGGCAATCAGCCCCAGCATTTT.

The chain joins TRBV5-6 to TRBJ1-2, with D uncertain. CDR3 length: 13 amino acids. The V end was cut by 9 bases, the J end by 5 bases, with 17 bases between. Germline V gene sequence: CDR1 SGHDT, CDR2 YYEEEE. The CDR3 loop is CATKGSGKYGYTF. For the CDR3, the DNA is TGTGCCACCAAGGGCTCGGGAAAGTATGGCTACACCTTC.

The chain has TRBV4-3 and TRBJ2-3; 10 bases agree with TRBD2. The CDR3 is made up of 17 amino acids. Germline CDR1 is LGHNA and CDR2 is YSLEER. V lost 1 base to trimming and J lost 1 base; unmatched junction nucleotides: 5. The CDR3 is CASSQVRTSGGTDTQYF. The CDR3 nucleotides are TGCGCCAGCAGCCAAGTCCGAACTAGCGGGGGCACAGATACGCAGTATTTT.

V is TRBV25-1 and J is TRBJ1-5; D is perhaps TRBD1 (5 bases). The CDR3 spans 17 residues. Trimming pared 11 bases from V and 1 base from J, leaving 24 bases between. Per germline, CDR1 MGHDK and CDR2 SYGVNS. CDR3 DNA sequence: TGTGCCCCGAGGGGAGGGGAGCTAATATGGAGCAATCAGCCCCAGCATTTT. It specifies CAPRGGELIWSNQPQHF.

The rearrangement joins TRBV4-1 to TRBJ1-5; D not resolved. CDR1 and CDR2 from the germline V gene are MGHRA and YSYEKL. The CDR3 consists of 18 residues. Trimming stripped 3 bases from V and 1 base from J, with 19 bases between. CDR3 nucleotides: TGCGCCAGCAGCCATACCCCGAGGGAAACTCGGAGCAATCAGCCCCAGCATTTT. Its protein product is CASSHTPRETRSNQPQHF.

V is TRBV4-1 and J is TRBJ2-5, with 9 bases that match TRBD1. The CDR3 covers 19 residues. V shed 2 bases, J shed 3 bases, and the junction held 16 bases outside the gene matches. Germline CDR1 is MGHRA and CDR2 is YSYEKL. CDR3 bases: TGCGCCAGCAGCCAAACCGTACGGGGAACGGGACAGGGAGAAGAGACCCAGTACTTC. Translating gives CASSQTVRGTGQGEETQYF.

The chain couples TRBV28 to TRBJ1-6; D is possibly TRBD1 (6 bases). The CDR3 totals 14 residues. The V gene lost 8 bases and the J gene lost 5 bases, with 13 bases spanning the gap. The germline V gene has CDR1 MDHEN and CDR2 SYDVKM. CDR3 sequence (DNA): TGTGCCAGCCAACACAGGGACCATAATTCACCCCTCCACTTT. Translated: CASQHRDHNSPLHF. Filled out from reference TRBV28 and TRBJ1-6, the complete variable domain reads DVKVTQSSRYLVKRTGEKVFLECVQDMDHENMFWYRQDPGLGLRLIYFSYDVKMKEKGDIPEGYSVSREKKERFSLILESASTNQTSMYLCASQHRDHNSPLHFGNGTRLTVT.

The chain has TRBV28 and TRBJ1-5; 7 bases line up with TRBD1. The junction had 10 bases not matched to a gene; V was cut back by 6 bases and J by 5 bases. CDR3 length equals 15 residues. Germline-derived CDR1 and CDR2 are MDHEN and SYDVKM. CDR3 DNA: TGTGCCAGCAGACCTCTGACAGGGCCTTATCAGCCCCAGCATTTT. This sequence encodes CASRPLTGPYQPQHF.

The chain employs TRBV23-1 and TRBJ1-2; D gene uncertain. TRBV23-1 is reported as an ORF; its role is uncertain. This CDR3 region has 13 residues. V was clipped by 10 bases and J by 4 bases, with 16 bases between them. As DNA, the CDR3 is TGCGCCACCCGGGAGGGAACTAGCTATGGCTACACCTTC. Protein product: CATREGTSYGYTF.

The CDR3 DNA reads as TGTGCCAGCAGCTTCTTTCCGCCGCTTATCTACTCTGGAAACACCATATATTTT. This encodes CASSFFPPLIYSGNTIYF. The chain joins TRBV7-9 to TRBJ1-3; D is unresolved. The CDR3 is 18 amino acids. Trimming removed 3 bases from V and 0 bases from J, with 18 bases in between. Germline-derived CDR1 and CDR2 are SEHNR and FQNEAQ (reference sequence).

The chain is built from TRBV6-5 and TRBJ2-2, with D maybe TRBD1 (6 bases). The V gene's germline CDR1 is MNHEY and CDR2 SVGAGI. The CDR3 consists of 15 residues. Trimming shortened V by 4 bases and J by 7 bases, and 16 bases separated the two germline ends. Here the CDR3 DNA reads TGTGCCAGCAGTTCCTCCCGGACAGCCGTCGGGGAGCTGTTTTTT. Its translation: CASSSSRTAVGELFF.

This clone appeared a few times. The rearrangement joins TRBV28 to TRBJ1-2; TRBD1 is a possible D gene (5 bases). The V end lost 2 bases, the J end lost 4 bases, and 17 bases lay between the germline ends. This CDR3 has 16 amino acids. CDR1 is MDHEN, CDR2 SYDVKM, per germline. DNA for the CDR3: TGTGCCAGCAGTTTACCGACCCGCGTTAGGGGCTATGGCTACACCTTC. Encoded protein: CASSLPTRVRGYGYTF.

CDR3 DNA sequence: TGTGCCAGCAGAAGGAGAGAAAGGGGGCTCTACGAGCAGTACTTC. This codes for CASRRRERGLYEQYF. The gene calls are TRBV6-5 and TRBJ2-5, with TRBD1 matching 7 bases. The closer fit of TRBJ2-7 to the DNA end suggests the J call may be wrong. The germline CDR1 and CDR2 sequences are MNHEY and SVGAGI. The CDR3 is made up of 15 amino acids.

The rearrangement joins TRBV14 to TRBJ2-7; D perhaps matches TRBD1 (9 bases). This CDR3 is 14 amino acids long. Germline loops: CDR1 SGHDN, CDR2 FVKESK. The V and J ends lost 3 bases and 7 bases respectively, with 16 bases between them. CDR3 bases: TGTGCCAGCAGCCAGGGACAGGGCGGGGGGGAGCAGTACTTC. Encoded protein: CASSQGQGGGEQYF. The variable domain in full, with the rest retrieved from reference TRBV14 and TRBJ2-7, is EAGVTQFPSHSVIEKGQTVTLRCDPISGHDNLYWYRRVMGKEIKFLLHFVKESKQDESGMPNNRFLAERTGGTYSTLKVQPAELEDSGVYFCASSQGQGGGEQYFGPGTRLTVT.

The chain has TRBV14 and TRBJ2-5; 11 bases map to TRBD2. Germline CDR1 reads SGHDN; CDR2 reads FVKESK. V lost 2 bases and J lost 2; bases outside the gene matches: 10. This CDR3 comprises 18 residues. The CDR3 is CASSQRLAGGLNQETQYF. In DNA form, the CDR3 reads TGTGCCAGCAGCCAACGTTTAGCGGGAGGGCTAAATCAAGAGACCCAGTACTTC.

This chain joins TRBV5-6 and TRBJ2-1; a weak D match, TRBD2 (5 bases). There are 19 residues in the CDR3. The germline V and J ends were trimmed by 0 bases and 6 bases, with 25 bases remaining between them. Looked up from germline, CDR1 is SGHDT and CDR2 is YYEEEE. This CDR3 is CASSLVSMRADTSRNEQFF. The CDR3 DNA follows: TGTGCCAGCAGCTTGGTTTCGATGCGGGCCGACACTTCGCGCAATGAGCAGTTCTTC.

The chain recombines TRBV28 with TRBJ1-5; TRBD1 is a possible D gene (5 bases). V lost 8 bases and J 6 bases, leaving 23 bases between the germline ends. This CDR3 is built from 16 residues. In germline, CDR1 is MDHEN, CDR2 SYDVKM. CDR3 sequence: CASRVGQGSFVQPQHF. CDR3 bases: TGTGCCAGCCGGGTGGGGCAGGGAAGTTTTGTTCAGCCCCAGCATTTT.

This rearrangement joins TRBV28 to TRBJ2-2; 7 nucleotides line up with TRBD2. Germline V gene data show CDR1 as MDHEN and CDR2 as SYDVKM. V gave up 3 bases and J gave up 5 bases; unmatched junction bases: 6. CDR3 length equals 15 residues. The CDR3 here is CASSFAGVFTGELFF. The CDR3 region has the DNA TGTGCCAGCAGTTTTGCGGGAGTGTTTACCGGGGAGCTGTTTTTT.

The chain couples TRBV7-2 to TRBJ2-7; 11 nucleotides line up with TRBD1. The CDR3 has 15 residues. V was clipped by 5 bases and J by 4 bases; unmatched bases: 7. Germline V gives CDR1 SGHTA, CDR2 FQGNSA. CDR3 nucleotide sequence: TGTGCCAGCAGCCCCGGACAGGGGGCGGGGTACGAGCAGTACTTC. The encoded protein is CASSPGQGAGYEQYF.

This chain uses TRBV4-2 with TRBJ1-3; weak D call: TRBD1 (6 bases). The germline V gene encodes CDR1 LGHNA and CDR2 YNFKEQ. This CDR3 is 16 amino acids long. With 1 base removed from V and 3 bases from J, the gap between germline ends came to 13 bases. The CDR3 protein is CASSQVTGKDGNTIYF. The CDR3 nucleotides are TGTGCCAGCAGCCAAGTCACAGGGAAGGATGGAAACACCATATATTTT.

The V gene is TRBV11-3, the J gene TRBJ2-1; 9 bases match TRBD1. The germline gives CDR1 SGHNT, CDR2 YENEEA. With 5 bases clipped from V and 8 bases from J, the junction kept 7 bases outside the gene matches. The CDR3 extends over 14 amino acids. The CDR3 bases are TGTGCCAGCAGCCCAGGACAGGGGATCGATGAGCAGTTCTTC. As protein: CASSPGQGIDEQFF.

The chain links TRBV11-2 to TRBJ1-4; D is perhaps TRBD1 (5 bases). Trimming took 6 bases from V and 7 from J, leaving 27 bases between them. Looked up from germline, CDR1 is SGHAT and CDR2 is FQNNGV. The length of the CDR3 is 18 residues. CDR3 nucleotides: TGTGCCAGCAGGGGGAAACCTAACAGGCGGCGGTCCTCTGAAAAACTGTTTTTT. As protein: CASRGKPNRRRSSEKLFF.

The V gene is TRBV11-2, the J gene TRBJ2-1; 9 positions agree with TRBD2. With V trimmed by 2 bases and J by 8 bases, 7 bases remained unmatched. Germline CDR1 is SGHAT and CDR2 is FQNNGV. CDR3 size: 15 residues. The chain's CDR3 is CASSLRREGQDEQFF. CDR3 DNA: TGTGCCAGCAGCTTACGGCGGGAGGGCCAAGATGAGCAGTTCTTC.

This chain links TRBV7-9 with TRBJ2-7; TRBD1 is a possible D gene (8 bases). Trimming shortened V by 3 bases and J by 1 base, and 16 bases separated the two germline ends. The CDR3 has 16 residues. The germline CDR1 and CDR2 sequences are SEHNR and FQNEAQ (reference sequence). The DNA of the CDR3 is TGTGCCAGCAGCTTGGGGGGGAACAGGGGGTCCTACGAGCAGTACTTC. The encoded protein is CASSLGGNRGSYEQYF.

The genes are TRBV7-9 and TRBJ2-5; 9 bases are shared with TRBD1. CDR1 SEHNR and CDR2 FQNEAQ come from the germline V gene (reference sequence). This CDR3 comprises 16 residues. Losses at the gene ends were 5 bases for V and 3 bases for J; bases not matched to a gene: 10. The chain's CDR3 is CASSNDPGQGEETQYF. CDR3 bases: TGTGCCAGCAGCAACGATCCGGGACAGGGCGAAGAGACCCAGTACTTC.